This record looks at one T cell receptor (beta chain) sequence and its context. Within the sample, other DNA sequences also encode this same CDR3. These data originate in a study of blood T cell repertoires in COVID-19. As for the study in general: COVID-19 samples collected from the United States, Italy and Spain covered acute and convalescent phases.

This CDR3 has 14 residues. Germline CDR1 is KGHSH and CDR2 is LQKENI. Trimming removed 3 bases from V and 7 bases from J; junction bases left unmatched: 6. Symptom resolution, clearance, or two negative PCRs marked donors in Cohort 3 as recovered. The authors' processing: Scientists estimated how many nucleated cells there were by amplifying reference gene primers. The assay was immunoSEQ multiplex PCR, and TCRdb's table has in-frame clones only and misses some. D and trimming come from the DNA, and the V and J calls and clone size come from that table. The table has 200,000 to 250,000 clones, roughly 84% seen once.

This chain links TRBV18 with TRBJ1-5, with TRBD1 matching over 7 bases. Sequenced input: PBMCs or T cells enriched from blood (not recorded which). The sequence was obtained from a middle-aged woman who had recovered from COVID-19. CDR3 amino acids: CASSPTGFGQPQHF. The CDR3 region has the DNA TGTGCCAGCTCACCGACAGGGTTCGGGCAGCCCCAGCATTTT.